This TCR beta chain appears in the sequencing data of a study of PD-L1 blockade in urothelial cancer. Study details: Researchers looked at the blood 3 weeks (second dose) and 6 weeks after treatment began. Notes on the study in general: Below-median pretreatment blood TCR clonality was associated with improved progression-free and overall survival.

The investigators introduced synthetic TCR analog templates into each PCR as spikes. The method was immunoSEQ multiplex PCR; TCRdb's version includes in-frame clones alone and lacks a portion of them. The repertoire includes around 56,000 clones, 86% of them detected once, and roughly 2.9% sits in the top ten. This CDR3 spans 15 amino acids. Germline loops: CDR1 LNHNV, CDR2 YYDKDF (reference sequence). The V gene end was trimmed by 0 bases and the J gene end by 4 bases; junction bases not matched to a gene: 1. This clone was seen only once. Its target is unknown. The sample in question was PBMCs, obtained around atezolizumab (anti-PD-L1) treatment. This receptor was obtained from a man in his fifties or sixties with urothelial cancer. V and J are TRBV15 and TRBJ2-1; 9 bases match TRBD2. CDR3 nucleotides: TGTGCCACCAGCAGAGATACTAGCGGGTACAATGAGCAGTTCTTC. Translation: CATSRDTSGYNEQFF.